A single sample gave rise to the 18 T cell receptor beta chains below, sequenced in a study of blood T cell repertoires in COVID-19. The repertoire was sequenced with immunoSEQ multiplex PCR; TCRdb's copy has only in-frame clones and lacks some. The sample consists of around 180,000 clones, around 89% of them appearing once. The sample was peripheral blood. These receptors were obtained from a woman in her thirties with acute or convalescent COVID-19.

The rearrangement links TRBV7-9 to TRBJ1-4; no reliable D call. Germline V gives CDR1 SEHNR, CDR2 FQNEAQ (reference sequence). The CDR3 sequence is 13 residues long. V lost 5 bases, J lost 4 bases, and 8 bases lay in between. The CDR3 sequence: CASSNTDNEKLFF. The CDR3 DNA is TGTGCCAGCAGCAATACAGATAATGAAAAACTGTTTTTT.

The rearrangement uses TRBV21-1 and TRBJ1-5. TRBV21-1 is given as a pseudogene. This CDR3 region has 15 residues. The chain's CDR3 is CASSNRNQRDQPQHF. The CDR3 bases are TGTGCCAGCAGCAATCGGAACCAGCGAGATCAGCCCCAGCATTTT.

V is TRBV28 and J is TRBJ2-5; D not certain. V lost 8 bases to trimming and J lost 2 bases, with 9 bases between them. Per germline, CDR1 MDHEN and CDR2 SYDVKM. The CDR3 length is 12 residues. The CDR3 coding sequence is TGTGCCAGCTCGGTCTTACAAGAGACCCAGTACTTC. Encoded protein: CASSVLQETQYF.

The rearrangement links TRBV7-8 to TRBJ1-4, with 8 bases matching TRBD1. V lost 2 bases, J lost 7 bases, and 3 bases stayed unmatched. The CDR3 sequence is 14 residues long. Germline CDR1 SGHVS, CDR2 FQNEAQ. The CDR3: CASSLQQGGEKLFF. DNA of the CDR3: TGTGCCAGCAGCTTACAACAGGGGGGTGAAAAACTGTTTTTT.

V and J are TRBV28 and TRBJ2-1; D not resolved. Trimming stripped 6 bases from V and 6 bases from J, with 9 bases between. This CDR3 is built from 12 residues. CDR1 is MDHEN and CDR2 is SYDVKM in the germline V gene. The CDR3 nucleotides read TGTGCCAGCAGCCATTCCCCCAATGAGCAGTTCTTC. It yields the protein CASSHSPNEQFF.

This chain connects TRBV3-1 (or the pseudogene TRBV3-2) to TRBJ2-7, with 10 bases lining up with TRBD1. Germline lookup yields CDR1 LGHDT and CDR2 YNNKEL (reference sequence). This CDR3 contains 15 residues. The V segment lost 1 base and the J segment 4 bases; nucleotides outside the gene matches: 4. The CDR3 DNA sequence: TGTGCCAGCAGCCAAGCTTGGGACAGGGGATACGAGCAGTACTTC. It codes for CASSQAWDRGYEQYF.

The rearrangement uses TRBV5-4 and TRBJ2-7, with D unclear. The CDR3 is made up of 12 amino acids. Germline CDR1 SGHNT, CDR2 YYREEE (reference sequence). V was shortened by 4 bases and J by 6 bases, with 11 bases between the two germline ends. CDR3 DNA: TGTGCCAGCAGCACGGGTGCACGCGAGCAGTACTTC. Translating it yields CASSTGAREQYF.

The rearrangement joins TRBV5-4 to TRBJ1-2; D is uncertain. There are 15 residues in the CDR3. Germline values: CDR1 SGHNT, CDR2 YYREEE (reference sequence). V was shortened by 0 bases and J by 5 bases, with 14 bases between the two germline ends. This chain's CDR3 is CASSLVREEGYGYTF. CDR3 DNA: TGTGCCAGCAGCTTGGTAAGGGAGGAAGGGTATGGCTACACCTTC.

The chain uses TRBV25-1 and TRBJ1-2, with TRBD1 identical over 7 bases. V was clipped by 4 bases and J by 8 bases; unmatched bases: 4. Germline values: CDR1 MGHDK, CDR2 SYGVNS. The CDR3 sequence is 12 residues long. The CDR3: CASSGTGGGYTF. Written as DNA, the CDR3 is TGTGCCAGCAGTGGGACAGGCGGCGGCTACACCTTC.

This clone was recorded a few times. The rearrangement joins TRBV4-2 to TRBJ2-3, with 9 bases that match TRBD2. With 4 bases clipped from V and 0 bases from J, the junction kept 5 bases outside the gene matches. Germline V gene sequence: CDR1 LGHNA, CDR2 YNFKEQ. This CDR3 spans 16 amino acids. The DNA for the CDR3 is TGTGCCAGCAGCCTGCTAGCGGGACTTAGCACAGATACGCAGTATTTT. Translated, it gives CASSLLAGLSTDTQYF.

This clone was seen a few times. The chain is built from TRBV28 and TRBJ2-2, with 10 bases lining up with TRBD1. With 1 base clipped from V and 11 bases from J, the junction kept 7 bases outside the gene matches. Germline V gene data show CDR1 as MDHEN and CDR2 as SYDVKM. CDR3 length: 15 amino acids. The CDR3, as DNA: TGTGCCAGCAGTTTATTTTCCCGGACAGGGGGTGAGCTGTTTTTT. Translated, it gives CASSLFSRTGGELFF.

The rearrangement uses TRBV6-1 and TRBJ1-2, with a possible D match to TRBD1 (6 bases). Germline loops: CDR1 MNHNS, CDR2 SASEGT. This CDR3 comprises 15 residues. V was cut by 2 bases and J by 0 bases, with 10 bases left in between. CDR3 nucleotide sequence: TGTGCCAGCAGTGAACAGGGGTCCGCTAACTATGGCTACACCTTC. Protein product: CASSEQGSANYGYTF.

The rearrangement links TRBV4-2 to TRBJ2-3; D possibly corresponds to TRBD2 (5 bases). The length of the CDR3 is 13 residues. From germline, CDR1 is LGHNA and CDR2 YNFKEQ. The germline V and J ends were trimmed by 2 bases and 5 bases, with 8 bases remaining between them. Written as DNA, the CDR3 is TGTGCCAGCAGCCAAACGGGAAAAGATACGCAGTATTTT. Amino acids: CASSQTGKDTQYF.

The V call is TRBV5-1, the J call TRBJ2-1, with 8 bases aligning to TRBD2. CDR1 and CDR2 (germline): SGHRS, YFSETQ. The CDR3 consists of 15 residues. V dropped 4 bases and J dropped 4; count of bases not matched to a gene: 7. The CDR3 reads CASSRTSRNYNEQFF. Here the CDR3 DNA reads TGCGCCAGCAGCCGGACTAGCCGAAATTACAATGAGCAGTTCTTC.

The chain joins TRBV5-4 to TRBJ1-1; the D is unclear. The CDR3 is 15 residues long. The V end lost 0 bases, the J end lost 4 bases, and 13 bases lay between the germline ends. Germline lookup yields CDR1 SGHNT and CDR2 YYREEE (reference sequence). DNA for the CDR3: TGTGCCAGCAGCTTGGACCCAGGTGCGGGCACTGAAGCTTTCTTT. Its protein product is CASSLDPGAGTEAFF.

The rearrangement links TRBV9 to TRBJ2-4; TRBD2 matches 7 bases. This CDR3 has 18 amino acids. Germline CDR1 is SGDLS and CDR2 is YYNGEE. With V trimmed by 0 bases and J by 3 bases, 12 bases remained unmatched. The DNA of the CDR3 is TGTGCCAGCAGCGTAGGTGGTCGGGGAGGGCCAGGCAAAAACATTCAGTACTTC. This translates into CASSVGGRGGPGKNIQYF. The complete variable domain, with remaining parts taken from reference TRBV9 and TRBJ2-4, reads DSGVTQTPKHLITATGQRVTLRCSPRSGDLSVYWYQQSLDQGLQFLIQYYNGEERAKGNILERFSAQQFPDLHSELNLSSLELGDSALYFCASSVGGRGGPGKNIQYFGAGTRLSVL.

This rearrangement joins TRBV24-1 to TRBJ2-3; possible D gene TRBD1, 7 bases. V dropped 4 bases and J dropped 6 bases, with 16 bases sitting between them. The CDR3 is 15 amino acids. CDR1 KGHDR and CDR2 SFDVKD come from the germline V gene. The CDR3 sequence: CATSEGTATRDTQYF. Written as DNA, the CDR3 is TGTGCCACCAGTGAAGGGACAGCGACTAGGGATACGCAGTATTTT.

V is TRBV4-1 and J is TRBJ1-1; tentative D call: TRBD1 (5 bases). Per the germline V gene, CDR1 is MGHRA and CDR2 is YSYEKL. The CDR3 loop spans 16 amino acids. The V end was cut by 0 bases, the J end by 5 bases, with 16 bases between. The CDR3 spells CASSQEVGGGGTEAFF. The CDR3 DNA is TGCGCCAGCAGCCAAGAGGTCGGGGGAGGCGGTACTGAAGCTTTCTTT.